This T cell receptor beta chain was sequenced for a study of identical twins' blood T cells. Findings of the study overall: Abundant TCRbeta CDR3s overlapped more between twins than with unrelated donors.

This CDR3 region has 12 residues. In germline, CDR1 is SGDLS, CDR2 YYNGEE. The ends were cut back, 3 bases at V and 3 bases at J, with 7 bases in the middle. TCR cDNA libraries were made from RNA using a previously described, modified protocol. Methods used by the authors: Per-library CDR3 reads ranged about 2.2 to 4 million; clonotypes, ~85,000 to ~550,000. TCRdb re-analysed the 5' RACE reads in MiXCR, keeping a single row per CDR3 protein. What appears here as the V and J calls and clone size reflects TCRdb's work, not the paper's. The sample lists fewer than 450,000 distinct CDR3 sequences, roughly 28% seen once, with roughly 6.1% in the top ten. This clonotype occurred a few times. What it binds is not known.

This TCR came from a woman aged 18-49 years in good health. The chain combines TRBV9 with TRBJ2-7; no clear D. Specimen: PBMCs. The CDR3 sequence: CASSGDGYEQYF. DNA of the CDR3: TGTGCCAGCAGCGGAGACGGCTACGAGCAGTACTTC.